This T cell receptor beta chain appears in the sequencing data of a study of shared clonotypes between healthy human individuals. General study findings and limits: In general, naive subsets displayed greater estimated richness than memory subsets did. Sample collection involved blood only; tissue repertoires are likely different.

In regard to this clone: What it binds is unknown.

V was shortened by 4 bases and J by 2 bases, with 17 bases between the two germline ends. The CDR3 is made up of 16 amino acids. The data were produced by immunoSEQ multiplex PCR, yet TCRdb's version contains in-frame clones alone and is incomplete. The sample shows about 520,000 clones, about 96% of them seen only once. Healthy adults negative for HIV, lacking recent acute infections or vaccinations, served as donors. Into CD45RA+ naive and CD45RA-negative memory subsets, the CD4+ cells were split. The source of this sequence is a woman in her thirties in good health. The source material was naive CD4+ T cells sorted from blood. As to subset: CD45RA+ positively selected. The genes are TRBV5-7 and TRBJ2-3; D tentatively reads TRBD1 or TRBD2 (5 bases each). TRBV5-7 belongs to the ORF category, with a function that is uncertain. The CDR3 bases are TGTGCCAGCAGCCCCGAGGGGAAGCAGCTCACAGATACGCAGTATTTT. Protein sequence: CASSPEGKQLTDTQYF.